This T cell receptor beta chain stems from a study of shared clonotypes between healthy human individuals. The study's findings and limits: A limitation of the genetic and exposure-history diversity represented arose from few donors.

The CDR3 has 15 residues. The germline gives CDR1 MNHEY, CDR2 SVGAGI. Between the trimmed V and J ends, which lost 0 bases and 4 bases, there was a span of 13 bases. Deep was the level used in running the assay. In the study's own analysis: In the immunoSEQ data, sequences were junction-only and lacked quality scores, so filtering differed. Assay: immunoSEQ multiplex PCR; the TCRdb copy retains only in-frame clones and omits some. From that table come the V and J calls and clone size; the DNA was used to work out D and trimming. This table has about 300,000 clones, 74% appearing once. About this clone: The antigen remains undetermined.

This clonotype originated in a man younger than 45 in good health. Sequencing was done on a sample of memory CD4+ T cells sorted from blood. As for subset: CD45RA-negative fraction. The genes are TRBV6-5 and TRBJ2-7; D uncertain. CDR3 sequence reads: CASSYSAGARYEQYF. CDR3 coding DNA: TGTGCCAGCAGTTACTCCGCTGGAGCCCGATACGAGCAGTACTTC.